The 26 T cell receptor beta chains given below trace back to one sample, sequenced in a study of regulatory T cells in long-lasting Graves disease. Time point denoted: persistent/refractory GD, antithyroid drugs over 5 years with positive TRAb. Preparation of the TCR library used RNA extracted from PBMCs. Investigators prepared the TCR beta libraries by applying iRepertoire HTBI primers and Arm-PCR of CDR3 regions. Via MiXCR, TCRdb re-called the multiplex PCR reads, giving one row per CDR3 protein. The profile covers under 500,000 distinct CDR3 sequences, with around 21% appearing a single time and about 7.8% taken by the ten largest. Sample: peripheral blood mononuclear cells (PBMCs), taken when the disease was refractory, from a patient treated with antithyroid drugs. All receptors derive from a female donor with Graves disease.

In its sample, this clonotype was seen many times. The chain joins TRBV6-1 to TRBJ1-5; TRBD1 is a possible D gene (5 bases). The CDR3 is made up of 16 amino acids. CDR1 MNHNS and CDR2 SASEGT come from the germline V gene. V was clipped by 0 bases and J by 1 base, with 10 bases between them. For the CDR3, the DNA is TGTGCCAGCAGTGAAGCGGGACGACAGAGCAATCAGCCCCAGCATTTT. This translates into CASSEAGRQSNQPQHF.

This clonotype occurred a few times. The chain is built from TRBV3-1 and TRBJ1-6; no definite D call. The germline CDR1 and CDR2 sequences are LGHDT and YNNKEL (reference sequence). V was pared by 5 bases and J by 9 bases, with 11 bases between. The CDR3 is made up of 13 amino acids. The CDR3 nucleotides are TGTGCCAGCAGCTATGATGGTGGTTCACCCCTCCACTTT. The encoded protein is CASSYDGGSPLHF.

This clonotype turned up a few times. The conserved final phenylalanine or tryptophan is absent from the CDR3, which likely points to a read error. The DNA is left out, because the CDR3 cannot be placed on it with certainty; the CDR3 is given as TCRdb lists it. CDR3 residues: CASSFSREI. The V gene is TRBV5-6, the J gene TRBJ1-1; the table names TRBD1, a call not compared with the DNA. The V gene's germline CDR1 is SGHDT and CDR2 YYEEEE. From its first to its last residue, the CDR3 has 9 amino acids.

This clonotype has just a few counts. The chain employs TRBV7-9 and TRBJ1-6; D is possibly TRBD1 (5 bases). V shed 5 bases and J shed 9 bases, with 17 bases lying between them. There are 15 residues in the CDR3. CDR1 SEHNR and CDR2 FQNEAQ come from the germline V gene (reference sequence). CDR3 DNA sequence: TGTGCCAGCAGCCCCTTAACGGGACGAGCTTCACCCCTCCACTTT. Translating it yields CASSPLTGRASPLHF.

The chain recombines TRBV19 with TRBJ2-2; possible D gene TRBD1, 6 bases. This CDR3 region has 17 residues. Germline V gene lookup returns CDR1 LNHDA and CDR2 SQIVND (reference sequence). V was trimmed by 2 bases and J by 0 bases, leaving 13 bases between them. The chain's CDR3 is CASSILQTGSNTGELFF. As DNA, the CDR3 is TGTGCCAGTAGTATACTTCAGACAGGCTCGAACACCGGGGAGCTGTTTTTT.

This clonotype occurred many times. V is TRBV28 and J is TRBJ2-6; D not certain. V shed 8 bases and J shed 3 bases, with 8 bases lying between them. The CDR3 sequence is 13 residues long. Per the germline V gene, CDR1 is MDHEN and CDR2 is SYDVKM. CDR3 in DNA: TGTGCCAGCCTGGGTGGTGGGGCCAACGTCCTGACTTTC. Its protein is CASLGGGANVLTF.

CDR3 loop: CASSVRGATNEKLFF. The CDR3 DNA reads as TGTGCCAGCAGCGTACGGGGGGCAACTAATGAAAAACTGTTTTTT. V and J are TRBV9 and TRBJ1-4, with a tentative D call TRBD1 (5 bases). This CDR3 spans 15 amino acids. Germline CDR1 reads SGDLS; CDR2 reads YYNGEE. V lost 1 base and J lost 0, with 7 bases in between.

The gene calls are TRBV20-1 and TRBJ2-3; 13 bases agree with TRBD2. The CDR3 has 16 residues. V gave up 0 bases and J gave up 2 bases; unmatched junction bases: 2. Germline CDR1 DFQATT, CDR2 SNEGSKA (reference sequence). The CDR3 coding sequence is TGCAGTGCTAGAGATGGGACTAGCGGGACCACAGATACGCAGTATTTT. Its translation is CSARDGTSGTTDTQYF.

This clonotype has at least ten counts. This chain links TRBV2 with TRBJ1-6; D is undetermined. The CDR3 runs 14 residues. Per the germline V gene, CDR1 is SNHLY and CDR2 is FYNNEI. The ends were cut back, 10 bases at V and 7 bases at J, with 17 bases in the middle. CDR3 DNA sequence: TGTGCCACTAGGAGTGAGGCAGCCAATTCACCCCTCCACTTT. Translating it yields CATRSEAANSPLHF. Complete variable domain (other parts from reference TRBV2 and TRBJ1-6): EPEVTQTPSHQVTQMGQEVILRCVPISNHLYFYWYRQILGQKVEFLVSFYNNEISEKSEIFDDQFSVERPDGSNFTLKIRSTKLEDSAMYFCATRSEAANSPLHFGNGTRLTVT.

The count of this clonotype is one. The chain joins TRBV7-9 to TRBJ2-7; tentative D call: TRBD1 (5 bases). With 6 bases removed from V and 2 bases from J, the gap between germline ends came to 14 bases. This CDR3 spans 14 amino acids. From germline, CDR1 is SEHNR and CDR2 FQNEAQ (reference sequence). The CDR3, as DNA: TGTGCCAGCAGTCCGGACACGAGGACCTACGAGCAGTACTTC. It encodes CASSPDTRTYEQYF.

This clonotype was found many times. The J gene is TRBJ1-1, the V gene TRBV6-5; no reliable D call. CDR3 length: 14 amino acids. V shed 2 bases and J shed 2 bases, with 9 bases lying between them. CDR1 is MNHEY and CDR2 is SVGAGI in the germline V gene. The CDR3 DNA reads as TGTGCCAGCAGTTACAACGGAGGAAACACTGAAGCTTTCTTT. The encoded protein is CASSYNGGNTEAFF.

This clonotype was observed a handful of times. Possible read error: a much larger clone is one base away. The chain joins TRBV27 to TRBJ1-4; a possible D gene is TRBD1 (5 bases). This CDR3 has 17 residues. The germline V gene encodes CDR1 MNHEY and CDR2 SMNVEV (reference sequence). The V end lost 6 bases, the J end lost 8 bases, and 25 bases lay between the germline ends. The CDR3 is CASSPLETEGVSEKLFF. The CDR3 bases are TGTGCCAGCAGCCCGCTAGAGACGGAAGGGGTGAGCGAAAAACTGTTTTTT.

The chain has TRBV6-5 and TRBJ2-7; no firm D call. The CDR3 runs to 18 residues. Germline V gene sequence: CDR1 MNHEY, CDR2 SVGAGI. Trimming pared 2 bases from V and 0 bases from J, leaving 20 bases between. CDR3 sequence: CASSYGRLGNLSSYEQYF. CDR3 DNA: TGTGCCAGCAGTTACGGCAGACTGGGGAATCTCAGCTCCTACGAGCAGTACTTC.

The V and J genes are TRBV29-1 and TRBJ2-3; D perhaps matches TRBD1 (6 bases). Trimming removed 8 bases from V and 4 bases from J, with 22 bases in between. Germline CDR1 SQVTM, CDR2 ANQGSEA. The CDR3 is 15 amino acids. The CDR3 loop is CSKTQGPQPPDTQYF. The CDR3 DNA reads TGCAGCAAAACACAGGGCCCCCAACCCCCAGATACGCAGTATTTT.

This clonotype was recorded a few times. The chain couples TRBV28 to TRBJ2-1, with TRBD2 matching 7 bases. CDR1 MDHEN and CDR2 SYDVKM come from the germline V gene. The CDR3 contains 12 residues. V trimming: 3 bases; J trimming: 12 bases; junction bases outside the gene matches: 5. The CDR3 nucleotides read TGTGCCAGCAGTTTTGCGGGGGACGGGCAGTTCTTC. Protein sequence: CASSFAGDGQFF.

This clonotype turned up a few times. This clone may be a read error of a much larger clone one base away. This chain's CDR3 is CASSSGIVGQHF. CDR3 nucleotides: TGTGCCAGCAGTAGCGGGATAGTAGGGCAGCACTTC. V gene TRBV2 combines with J gene TRBJ2-7; 7 nucleotides agree with TRBD2. CDR3 length: 12 amino acids. Per the germline V gene, CDR1 is SNHLY and CDR2 is FYNNEI.

In its sample, this clonotype was seen many times. The genes are TRBV6-1 and TRBJ1-1; possible D gene TRBD1, 5 bases. Germline loops: CDR1 MNHNS, CDR2 SASEGT. The CDR3 extends over 15 amino acids. V shed 4 bases and J shed 3 bases, with 15 bases lying between them. The CDR3: CASSARGGSDTEAFF. CDR3 sequence (DNA): TGTGCCAGCAGTGCCCGTGGGGGGTCGGACACTGAAGCTTTCTTT.

Turning to this clonotype: A much larger clone lies a single base off, so this may be a read error. The rearrangement joins TRBV3-1 to TRBJ2-7, with D uncertain. The CDR3 spans 14 residues. CDR1 LGHDT and CDR2 YNNKEL come from the germline V gene (reference sequence). The CDR3 nucleotides read TGTGCCAGCAGCCAAGATCCGCGGACCTACGAGCAGTGCTTC. Its translation is CASSQDPRTYEQCF.

This clonotype has a count of ten or more. The rearrangement uses TRBV5-1 and TRBJ1-1, with D maybe TRBD1 (5 bases). This CDR3 is built from 11 residues. Germline CDR1 reads SGHRS; CDR2 reads YFSETQ. Trimming cost V 6 bases and J 6 bases, with 9 bases left between them. CDR3 DNA sequence: TGCGCCAGCAAGGTGGGGGCTGAAGCTTTCTTT. Translated, it gives CASKVGAEAFF.

This clonotype appeared a few times. The rearrangement uses TRBV20-1 and TRBJ1-1; D call uncertain. Germline CDR1 reads DFQATT; CDR2 reads SNEGSKA (reference sequence). This CDR3 spans 13 amino acids. Trimming stripped 1 base from V and 2 bases from J, with 8 bases between. This chain's CDR3 is CSARAGFNTEAFF. For the CDR3, the DNA is TGCAGTGCTAGAGCCGGTTTTAACACTGAAGCTTTCTTT.

A few counts support this clonotype. V and J are TRBV20-1 and TRBJ2-1, with 8 positions matching TRBD2. This CDR3 spans 13 amino acids. V gave up 6 bases and J gave up 6 bases; unmatched junction bases: 7. Germline CDR1 and CDR2: DFQATT and SNEGSKA (reference sequence). The CDR3 DNA reads TGCAGTGCAGACCTAGCGGGTGGCAATGAGCAGTTCTTC. Protein sequence: CSADLAGGNEQFF.

This clonotype has at least ten counts. The V and J genes are TRBV2 and TRBJ2-2; 12 bases are shared with TRBD2. The J segment lost 7 bases and the V segment lost 4 bases, leaving 19 bases of the junction unmatched. This CDR3 comprises 20 residues. Germline CDR1 SNHLY, CDR2 FYNNEI. The CDR3 loop reads CASSVRGLAGSGGVSGELFF. CDR3 bases: TGTGCCAGCAGTGTCCGGGGACTAGCGGGTTCCGGAGGGGTTAGCGGGGAGCTGTTTTTT.

The chain employs TRBV28 and TRBJ2-7, with unresolved D. The CDR3 runs 13 residues. Germline CDR1 and CDR2: MDHEN and SYDVKM. V lost 3 bases and J lost 9, with 15 bases in between. CDR3 residues: CASSFGSGRVQYF. CDR3 bases: TGTGCCAGCAGTTTCGGATCGGGCCGGGTGCAGTACTTC. The full variable domain, with the rest looked up from reference TRBV28 and TRBJ2-7, is DVKVTQSSRYLVKRTGEKVFLECVQDMDHENMFWYRQDPGLGLRLIYFSYDVKMKEKGDIPEGYSVSREKKERFSLILESASTNQTSMYLCASSFGSGRVQYFGPGTRLTVT.

V gene TRBV7-9 combines with J gene TRBJ1-3; D unclear. Germline V gene data show CDR1 as SEHNR and CDR2 as FQNEAQ (reference sequence). V was cut by 2 bases and J by 4 bases, with 12 bases left in between. There are 15 residues in the CDR3. As DNA, the CDR3 is TGTGCCAGCAGCTTAATTCGGGGATCGGGAAACACCATATATTTT. Translated: CASSLIRGSGNTIYF.

The CDR3 sequence is CASTSQGFGTDTQYF. DNA of the CDR3: TGTGCCAGCACTTCACAGGGGTTTGGCACAGATACGCAGTATTTT. This rearrangement joins TRBV27 to TRBJ2-3; the match to TRBD1 covers 7 bases. Germline CDR1 and CDR2: MNHEY and SMNVEV (reference sequence). The CDR3 spans 15 residues. Unmatched junction bases numbered 8, after V lost 7 bases and J lost 1 base.

This clonotype was counted ten times or more. V is TRBV20-1 and J is TRBJ2-5, with unresolved D. In germline, CDR1 is DFQATT, CDR2 SNEGSKA (reference sequence). This CDR3 is 14 amino acids long. The germline V and J ends were trimmed by 0 bases and 5 bases, with 13 bases remaining between them. CDR3 protein: CSARETSLEETQYF. The CDR3 DNA reads TGCAGTGCTAGAGAGACGAGTTTGGAGGAGACCCAGTACTTC.